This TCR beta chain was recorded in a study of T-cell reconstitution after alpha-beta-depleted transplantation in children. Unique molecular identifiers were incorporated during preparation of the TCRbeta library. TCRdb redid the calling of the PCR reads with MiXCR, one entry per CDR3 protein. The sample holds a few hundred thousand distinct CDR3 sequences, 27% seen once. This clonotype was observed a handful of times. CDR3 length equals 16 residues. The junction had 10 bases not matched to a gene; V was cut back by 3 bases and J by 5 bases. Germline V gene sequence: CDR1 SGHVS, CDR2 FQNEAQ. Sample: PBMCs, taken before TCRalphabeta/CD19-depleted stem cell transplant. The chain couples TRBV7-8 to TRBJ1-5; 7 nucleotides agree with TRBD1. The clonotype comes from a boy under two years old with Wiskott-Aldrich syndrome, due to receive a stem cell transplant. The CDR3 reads CASSFYRQGVHQPQHF. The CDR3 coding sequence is TGTGCCAGCAGCTTTTACCGACAGGGTGTACATCAGCCCCAGCATTTT. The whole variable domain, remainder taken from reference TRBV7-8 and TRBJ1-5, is GAGVSQSPRYKVAKRGQDVALRCDPISGHVSLFWYQQALGQGPEFLTYFQNEAQLDKSGLPSDRFFAERPEGSVSTLKIQRTQQEDSAVYLCASSFYRQGVHQPQHFGDGTRLSIL.